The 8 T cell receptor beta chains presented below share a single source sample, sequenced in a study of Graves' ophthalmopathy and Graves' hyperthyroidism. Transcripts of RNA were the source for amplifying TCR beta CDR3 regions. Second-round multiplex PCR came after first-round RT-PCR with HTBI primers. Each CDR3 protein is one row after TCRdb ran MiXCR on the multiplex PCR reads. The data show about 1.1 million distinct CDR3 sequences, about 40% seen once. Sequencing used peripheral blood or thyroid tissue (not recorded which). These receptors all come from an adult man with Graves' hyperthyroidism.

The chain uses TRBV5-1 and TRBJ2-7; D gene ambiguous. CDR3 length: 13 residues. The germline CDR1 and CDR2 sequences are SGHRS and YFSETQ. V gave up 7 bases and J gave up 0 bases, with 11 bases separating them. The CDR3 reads CASGIGISYEQYF. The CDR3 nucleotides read TGCGCCAGCGGTATCGGTATCTCCTACGAGCAGTACTTC. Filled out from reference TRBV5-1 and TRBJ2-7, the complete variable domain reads KAGVTQTPRYLIKTRGQQVTLSCSPISGHRSVSWYQQTPGQGLQFLFEYFSETQRNKGNFPGRFSGRQFSNSRSEMNVSTLELGDSALYLCASGIGISYEQYFGPGTRLTVT.

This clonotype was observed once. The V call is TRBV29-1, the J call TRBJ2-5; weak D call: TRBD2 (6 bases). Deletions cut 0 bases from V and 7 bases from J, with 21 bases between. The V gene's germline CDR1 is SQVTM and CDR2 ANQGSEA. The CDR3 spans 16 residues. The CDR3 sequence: CSVEEWVPFGEVTQYF. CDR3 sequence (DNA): TGCAGCGTTGAAGAATGGGTGCCTTTTGGGGAGGTGACCCAGTACTTC.

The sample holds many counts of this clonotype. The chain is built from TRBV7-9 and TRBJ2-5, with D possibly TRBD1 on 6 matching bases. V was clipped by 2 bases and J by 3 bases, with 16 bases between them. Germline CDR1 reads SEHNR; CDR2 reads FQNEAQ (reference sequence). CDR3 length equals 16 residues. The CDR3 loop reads CASSLSATGGEETQYF. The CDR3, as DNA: TGTGCCAGCAGCTTATCGGCGACAGGTGGGGAAGAGACCCAGTACTTC. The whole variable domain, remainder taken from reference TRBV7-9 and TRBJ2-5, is DTGVSQNPRHKITKRGQNVTFRCDPISEHNRLYWYRQTLGQGPEFLTYFQNEAQLEKSRLLSDRFSAERPKGSFSTLEIQRTEQGDSAMYLCASSLSATGGEETQYFGPGTRLLVL.

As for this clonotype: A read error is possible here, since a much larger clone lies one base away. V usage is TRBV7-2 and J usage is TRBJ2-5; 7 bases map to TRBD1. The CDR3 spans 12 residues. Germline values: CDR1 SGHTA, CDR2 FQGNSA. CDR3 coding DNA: TGTGCCGGCAGTTCATCGACAGGGAAAAAGTACTTC. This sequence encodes CAGSSSTGKKYF.

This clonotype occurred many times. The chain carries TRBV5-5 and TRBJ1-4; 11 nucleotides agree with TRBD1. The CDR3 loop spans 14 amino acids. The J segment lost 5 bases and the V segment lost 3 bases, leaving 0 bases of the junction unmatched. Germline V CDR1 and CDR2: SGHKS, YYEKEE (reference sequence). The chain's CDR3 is CASSWTGGNEKLFF. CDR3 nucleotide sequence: TGTGCCAGCAGCTGGACAGGGGGCAATGAAAAACTGTTTTTT.

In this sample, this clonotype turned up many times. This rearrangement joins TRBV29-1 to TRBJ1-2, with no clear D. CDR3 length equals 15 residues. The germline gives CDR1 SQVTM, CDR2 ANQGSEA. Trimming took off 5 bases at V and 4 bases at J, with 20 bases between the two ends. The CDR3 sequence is CSVPLTSKPSYGYTF. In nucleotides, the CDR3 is TGCAGCGTTCCATTGACGAGCAAGCCTAGCTATGGCTACACCTTC. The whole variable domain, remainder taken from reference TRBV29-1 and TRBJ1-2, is SAVISQKPSRDICQRGTSLTIQCQVDSQVTMMFWYRQQPGQSLTLIATANQGSEATYESGFVIDKFPISRPNLTFSTLTVSNMSPEDSSIYLCSVPLTSKPSYGYTFGSGTRLTVV.

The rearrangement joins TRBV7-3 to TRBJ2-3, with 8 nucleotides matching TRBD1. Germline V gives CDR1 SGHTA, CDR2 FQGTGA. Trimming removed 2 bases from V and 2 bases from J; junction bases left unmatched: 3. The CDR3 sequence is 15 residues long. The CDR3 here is CASSLQGANTDTQYF. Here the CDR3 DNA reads TGTGCCAGCAGCTTACAGGGGGCTAACACAGATACGCAGTATTTT.

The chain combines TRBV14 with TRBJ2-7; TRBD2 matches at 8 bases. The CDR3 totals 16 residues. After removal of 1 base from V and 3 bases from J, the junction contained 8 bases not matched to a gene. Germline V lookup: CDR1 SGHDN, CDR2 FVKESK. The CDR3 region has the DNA TGTGCCAGCAGCCAAGTTCGGGGGGGGATATTCTACGAGCAGTACTTC. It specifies CASSQVRGGIFYEQYF.